This is a list of T cell receptor beta chains from one sample in a study of PD-1 blockade in classical Hodgkin lymphoma. TCRdb keeps only in-frame clones here, not all; method: immunoSEQ multiplex PCR. The repertoire holds 15,000 to 20,000 clones, with approximately 85% as singletons. Material for sequencing was peripheral blood mononuclear cells (PBMCs). These receptors were taken from a human donor with classical Hodgkin lymphoma. The CDR3 runs from the conserved cysteine through the conserved F or W.

v_gene: TRBV7-6
CDR3aa: CASSPTEGEFSYNEQFF

v_gene: TRBV10-3
CDR3aa: CAISPDSNQPQHF

v_gene: TRBV28
CDR3aa: CASRTLGRVGNYGYTF

v_gene: TRBV6-1
CDR3aa: CASSPGQTTNEKLFF

v_gene: TRBV7-8
CDR3aa: CASSGMDRGLGEQYF

v_gene: TRBV29-1
CDR3aa: CSVGIWGGTDTQYF

v_gene: TRBV11-3
CDR3aa: CASSVISGGGEQFF

v_gene: TRBV5-1
CDR3aa: CASSPGGSTDTQYF

v_gene: TRBV10-3
CDR3aa: CAISGANVLTF

v_gene: TRBV23-1
CDR3aa: CASSHKVEQFF

v_gene: TRBV19
CDR3aa: CASSIGSSYNEQFF

v_gene: TRBV7-2
CDR3aa: CASSLVTSSHNEQFF

v_gene: TRBV27
CDR3aa: CASSFVLAPTGELFF

v_gene: TRBV6-4
CDR3aa: CASSEAGDGGELFF

v_gene: TRBV27
CDR3aa: CASSRRDRETGELFF

v_gene: TRBV27
CDR3aa: CASRMTGAEAFF

v_gene: TRBV14
CDR3aa: CASSQDHGHYTEAFF

v_gene: TRBV14
CDR3aa: CASSLAGGHGYEQFF

v_gene: TRBV5-1
CDR3aa: CASSLGQGKDTQYF

v_gene: TRBV7-9
CDR3aa: CASTPRVGQETQYF

v_gene: TRBV7-3
CDR3aa: CASSSPGTAEAFF

v_gene: TRBV5-4
CDR3aa: CASRPAGAGENTGELFF

v_gene: TRBV6-1
CDR3aa: CASSGEGAQPQHF

v_gene: TRBV5-1
CDR3aa: CASSGGQGDYGYTF

v_gene: TRBV25-1
CDR3aa: CASSPPGITAYEQYF

v_gene: TRBV29-1
CDR3aa: CSVARGPYEQYF

v_gene: TRBV7-6
CDR3aa: CASSLTRTGYGYTF

v_gene: TRBV19
CDR3aa: CASSIPGFGRGNDGYTF

v_gene: TRBV9
CDR3aa: CASSPLDSGTGGEAGELFF

v_gene: TRBV6-5
CDR3aa: CASSRQGSNGELFF

v_gene: TRBV5-1
CDR3aa: CASSSTYPSGGSSYEQYF

v_gene: TRBV5-1
CDR3aa: CASSLAYEQYF

v_gene: TRBV4-1
CDR3aa: CASSQEPYREQYF

v_gene: TRBV7-2
CDR3aa: CASSPLGVADYNEQFF

v_gene: TRBV25-1
CDR3aa: CASSGWRDTDTQYF

v_gene: TRBV5-1
CDR3aa: CASSLLGGEGEQYF

v_gene: TRBV25-1
CDR3aa: CASSEWNRGNYGYTF

v_gene: TRBV19
CDR3aa: CATSGGSSYNEQFF

v_gene: TRBV6-5
CDR3aa: CASSQGLITEAFF

v_gene: TRBV5-4
CDR3aa: CASSLTPFEQYF

v_gene: TRBV11-3
CDR3aa: CASSLGALAGEQYF

v_gene: TRBV6-1
CDR3aa: CASSEGVGGNQPQHF

v_gene: TRBV5-1
CDR3aa: CASSSSGTGGDTQYF

v_gene: TRBV19
CDR3aa: CASREAGGPYEQYF

v_gene: TRBV5-1
CDR3aa: CASSLDRETEAFF

v_gene: TRBV18
CDR3aa: CASSPWAGETDTQYF

v_gene: TRBV6-4
CDR3aa: CASSPTGTDYNEQFF

v_gene: TRBV28
CDR3aa: CALGGGNQPQHF

v_gene: TRBV19
CDR3aa: CASSPTNTGELFF

v_gene: TRBV4-2
CDR3aa: CASSQDVGGRGAADTQYF

v_gene: TRBV28
CDR3aa: CASSFPSGTYNSPLHF

v_gene: TRBV19
CDR3aa: CASSSTGQGSGNTIYF

v_gene: TRBV28
CDR3aa: CASTPDWGSGNTIYF

v_gene: TRBV2
CDR3aa: CASSEGPPLEYGYTF

v_gene: TRBV6-1
CDR3aa: CASREVMNTEAFF

v_gene: TRBV21-1
CDR3aa: CRRKGGTPGVQTNEKLFF

v_gene: TRBV5-1
CDR3aa: CASSLENYNEQFF

v_gene: TRBV27
CDR3aa: CASSPGPDSNQPQHF

v_gene: TRBV15
CDR3aa: CATSRDSGGETQYF